The sequence of this T cell receptor (beta chain) was determined in a study of CD8+ T cells in alopecia areata. Treatment meaning: oral pan-JAK inhibitor, 5-10 mg twice daily. Investigators isolated RNA and reverse transcribed it into cDNA to act as the sequencing template. Profiling relied on immunoSEQ multiplex PCR, and the TCRdb table lists in-frame clones only, not all of them. The sample consists of approximately 100,000 clones, 60% of them appearing once. CDR1 MGHDK and CDR2 SYGVNS come from the germline V gene. The CDR3 sequence is 15 residues long. Trimming shortened V by 2 bases and J by 4 bases, and 13 bases separated the two germline ends.

This chain links TRBV25-1 with TRBJ2-3; perhaps TRBD1 as D (5 bases). The receptor comes from a human donor with alopecia areata. The sequences come from CD8+ T cells sorted from blood, collected between weeks 55 and 65, from a patient treated with tofacitinib. The CDR3 sequence: CASSERGRVSDTQYF. CDR3 nucleotide sequence: TGTGCCAGCAGTGAAAGGGGCAGGGTCTCAGATACGCAGTATTTT.